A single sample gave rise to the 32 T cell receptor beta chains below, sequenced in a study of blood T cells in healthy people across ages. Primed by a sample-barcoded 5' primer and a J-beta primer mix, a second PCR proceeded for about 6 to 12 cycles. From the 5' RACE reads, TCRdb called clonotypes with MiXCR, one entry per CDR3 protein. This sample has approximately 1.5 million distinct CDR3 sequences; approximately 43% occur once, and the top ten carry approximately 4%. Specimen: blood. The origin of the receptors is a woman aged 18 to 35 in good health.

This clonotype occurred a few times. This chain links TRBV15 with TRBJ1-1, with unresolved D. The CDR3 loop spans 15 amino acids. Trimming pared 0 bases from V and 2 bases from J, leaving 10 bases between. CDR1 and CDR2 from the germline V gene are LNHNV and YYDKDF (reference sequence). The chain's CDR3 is CATSRDQGPNTEAFF. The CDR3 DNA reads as TGTGCCACCAGCAGAGATCAAGGTCCCAACACTGAAGCTTTCTTT.

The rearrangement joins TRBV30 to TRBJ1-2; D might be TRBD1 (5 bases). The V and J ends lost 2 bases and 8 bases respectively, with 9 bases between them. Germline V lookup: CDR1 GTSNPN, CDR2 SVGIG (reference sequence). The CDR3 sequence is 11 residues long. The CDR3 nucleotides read TGTGCCTGGAGTATCGGGGACGGCTACACCTTC. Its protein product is CAWSIGDGYTF.

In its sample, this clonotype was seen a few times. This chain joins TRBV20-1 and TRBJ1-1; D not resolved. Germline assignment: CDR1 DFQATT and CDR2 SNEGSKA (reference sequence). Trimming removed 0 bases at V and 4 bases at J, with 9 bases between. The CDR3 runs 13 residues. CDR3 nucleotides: TGCAGTGCTAGAGATCCATTTACCACTGAAGCTTTCTTT. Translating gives CSARDPFTTEAFF.

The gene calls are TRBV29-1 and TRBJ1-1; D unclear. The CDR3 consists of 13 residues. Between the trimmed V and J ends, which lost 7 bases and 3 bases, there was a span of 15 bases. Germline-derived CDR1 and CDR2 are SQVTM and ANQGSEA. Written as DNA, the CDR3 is TGCAGCGATAAAAAAGGGAGAGACACTGAAGCTTTCTTT. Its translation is CSDKKGRDTEAFF.

CDR3 bases: TGTGCCAGCAACCACGGGGCTAAATTTGGTTCACCCCTCCACTTT. Its translation is CASNHGAKFGSPLHF. This chain uses TRBV28 with TRBJ1-6; tentatively, D is TRBD1 (5 bases). Per the germline V gene, CDR1 is MDHEN and CDR2 is SYDVKM. CDR3 length: 15 amino acids. Trimming stripped 7 bases from V and 9 bases from J, with 19 bases between.

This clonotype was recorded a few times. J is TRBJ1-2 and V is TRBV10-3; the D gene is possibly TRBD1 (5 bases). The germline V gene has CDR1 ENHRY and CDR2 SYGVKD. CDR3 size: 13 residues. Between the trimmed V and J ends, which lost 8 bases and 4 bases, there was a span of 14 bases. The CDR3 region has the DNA TGTGCCATCGCCCCTGGGCAGGGCTATGGCTACACCTTC. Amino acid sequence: CAIAPGQGYGYTF.

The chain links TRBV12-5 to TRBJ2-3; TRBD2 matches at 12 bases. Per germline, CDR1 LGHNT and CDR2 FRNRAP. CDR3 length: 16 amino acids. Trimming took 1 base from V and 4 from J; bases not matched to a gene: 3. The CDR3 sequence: CASGLAGTSGSDTQYF. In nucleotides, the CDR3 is TGTGCTAGTGGTTTGGCGGGGACTAGCGGGTCAGATACGCAGTATTTT.

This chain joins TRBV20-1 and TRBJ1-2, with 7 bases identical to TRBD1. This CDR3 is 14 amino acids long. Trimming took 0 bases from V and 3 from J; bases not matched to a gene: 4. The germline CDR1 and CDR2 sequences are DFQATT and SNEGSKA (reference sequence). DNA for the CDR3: TGCAGTGCTAGAGACCAACAGGGGTACTATGGCTACACCTTC. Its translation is CSARDQQGYYGYTF.

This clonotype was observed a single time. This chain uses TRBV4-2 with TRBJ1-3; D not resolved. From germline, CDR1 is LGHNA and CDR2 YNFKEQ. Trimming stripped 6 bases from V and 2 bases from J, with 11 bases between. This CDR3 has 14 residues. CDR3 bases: TGTGCCAGCAGGCCGAATGGTCCTGGAAACACCATATATTTT. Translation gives CASRPNGPGNTIYF.

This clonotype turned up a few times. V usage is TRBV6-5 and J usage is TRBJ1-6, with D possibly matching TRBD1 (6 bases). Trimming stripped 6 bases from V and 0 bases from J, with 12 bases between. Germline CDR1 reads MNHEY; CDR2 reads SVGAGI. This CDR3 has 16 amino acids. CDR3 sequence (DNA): TGTGCCAGCAGGCGGGGGCGCAGCTCCTATAATTCACCCCTCCACTTT. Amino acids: CASRRGRSSYNSPLHF.

Here the CDR3 reads CATSRFQNTEAFF. The CDR3 nucleotides are TGTGCCACCAGCAGATTTCAGAACACTGAAGCTTTCTTT. This chain links TRBV15 with TRBJ1-1; D remains unclear. V lost 2 bases and J lost 1, with 5 bases in between. Germline V gives CDR1 LNHNV, CDR2 YYDKDF (reference sequence). This CDR3 comprises 13 residues.

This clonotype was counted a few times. DNA for the CDR3: TGTGCCAGCAGCTTAGTCGGCGGACCTTATAACTATGGCTACACCTTC. It codes for CASSLVGGPYNYGYTF. The V call is TRBV7-2, the J call TRBJ1-2; D remains ambiguous. This CDR3 contains 16 residues. V lost 1 base to trimming and J lost 1 base, with 13 bases between them. Looked up from germline, CDR1 is SGHTA and CDR2 is FQGNSA.

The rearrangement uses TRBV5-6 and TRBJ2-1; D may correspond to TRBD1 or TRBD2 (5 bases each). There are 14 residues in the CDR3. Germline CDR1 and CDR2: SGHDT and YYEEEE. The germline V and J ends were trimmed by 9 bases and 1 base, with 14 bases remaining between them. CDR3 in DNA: TGTGCCACCTCGCCGGGACCATCCTACAATGAGCAGTTCTTC. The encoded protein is CATSPGPSYNEQFF. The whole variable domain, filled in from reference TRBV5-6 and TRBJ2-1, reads DAGVTQSPTHLIKTRGQQVTLRCSPKSGHDTVSWYQQALGQGPQFIFQYYEEEERQRGNFPDRFSGHQFPNYSSELNVNALLLGDSALYLCATSPGPSYNEQFFGPGTRLTVL.

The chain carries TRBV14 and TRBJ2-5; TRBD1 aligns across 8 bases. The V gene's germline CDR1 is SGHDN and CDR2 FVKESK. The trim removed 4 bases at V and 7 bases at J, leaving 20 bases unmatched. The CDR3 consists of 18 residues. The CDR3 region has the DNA TGTGCCAGCAGCCTACAACGGGGTGACTTCGGACAGGGACTGACCCAGTACTTC. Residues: CASSLQRGDFGQGLTQYF.

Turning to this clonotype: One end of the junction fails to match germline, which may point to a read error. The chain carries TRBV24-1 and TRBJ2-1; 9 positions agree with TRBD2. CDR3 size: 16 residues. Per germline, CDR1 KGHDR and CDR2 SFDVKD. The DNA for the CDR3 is TGTACCACCAGTGACCCCGGGACTAGCAGTTCCAATGAGCAGTTCTTC. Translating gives CTTSDPGTSSSNEQFF.

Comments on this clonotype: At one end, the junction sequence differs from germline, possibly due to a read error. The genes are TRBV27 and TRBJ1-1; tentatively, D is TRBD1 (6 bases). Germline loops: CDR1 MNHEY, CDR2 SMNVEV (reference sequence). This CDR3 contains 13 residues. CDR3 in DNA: TGTGCCAGCAGTGTATCCAGGGGCCCCGAAGCTTTCTTT. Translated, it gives CASSVSRGPEAFF.

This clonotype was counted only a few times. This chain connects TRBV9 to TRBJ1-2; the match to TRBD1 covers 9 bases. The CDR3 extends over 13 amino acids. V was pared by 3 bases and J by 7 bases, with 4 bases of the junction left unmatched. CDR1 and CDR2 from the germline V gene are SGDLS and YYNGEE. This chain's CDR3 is CASSDGQGIGYTF. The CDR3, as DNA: TGTGCCAGCAGCGACGGACAGGGGATTGGCTACACCTTC.

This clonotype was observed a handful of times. The CDR3 coding sequence is TGTGCCAGCAGTTACTCAACTGGAGGGGCGGCTTTCTTT. It yields the protein CASSYSTGGAAFF. V and J are TRBV6-2 or TRBV6-3 and TRBJ1-1; possibly TRBD1 for D (5 bases). Germline CDR1 and CDR2: MNHEY and SVGEGT. Trimming pared 0 bases from V and 11 bases from J, leaving 13 bases between. This CDR3 is built from 13 residues.

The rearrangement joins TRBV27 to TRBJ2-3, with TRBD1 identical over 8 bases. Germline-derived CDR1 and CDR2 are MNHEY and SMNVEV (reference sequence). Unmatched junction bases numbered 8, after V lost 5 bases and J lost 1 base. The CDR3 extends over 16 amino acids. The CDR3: CASSPDRGLGTDTQYF. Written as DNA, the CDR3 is TGTGCCAGCAGTCCCGACAGGGGATTAGGCACAGATACGCAGTATTTT.

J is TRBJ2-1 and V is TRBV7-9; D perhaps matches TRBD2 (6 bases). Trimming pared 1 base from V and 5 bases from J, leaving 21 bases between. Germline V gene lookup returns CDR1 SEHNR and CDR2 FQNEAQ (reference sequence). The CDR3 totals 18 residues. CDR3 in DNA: TGTGCCAGCAGCTTAGAGGACGTGGGGGGATACCGGCACAATGAGCAGTTCTTC. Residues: CASSLEDVGGYRHNEQFF.

The CDR3 loop reads CSAREGGKKLGEQYF. The CDR3 nucleotides read TGCAGTGCTAGAGAGGGCGGGAAAAAGTTGGGCGAGCAGTACTTC. The chain uses TRBV20-1 and TRBJ2-7; D perhaps matches TRBD2 (6 bases). The germline V and J ends were trimmed by 0 bases and 6 bases, with 18 bases remaining between them. This CDR3 comprises 15 residues. Per the germline V gene, CDR1 is DFQATT and CDR2 is SNEGSKA (reference sequence).

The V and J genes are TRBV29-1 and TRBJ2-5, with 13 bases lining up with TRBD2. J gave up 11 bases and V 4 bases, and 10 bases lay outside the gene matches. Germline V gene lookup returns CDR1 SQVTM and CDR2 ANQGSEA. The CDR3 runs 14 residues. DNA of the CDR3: TGCAGCGTTGGACCCGGGACTAGCGGGGAGAGGCAGTACTTC. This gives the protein CSVGPGTSGERQYF. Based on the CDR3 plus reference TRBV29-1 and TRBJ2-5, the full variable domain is SAVISQKPSRDICQRGTSLTIQCQVDSQVTMMFWYRQQPGQSLTLIATANQGSEATYESGFVIDKFPISRPNLTFSTLTVSNMSPEDSSIYLCSVGPGTSGERQYFGPGTRLLVL.

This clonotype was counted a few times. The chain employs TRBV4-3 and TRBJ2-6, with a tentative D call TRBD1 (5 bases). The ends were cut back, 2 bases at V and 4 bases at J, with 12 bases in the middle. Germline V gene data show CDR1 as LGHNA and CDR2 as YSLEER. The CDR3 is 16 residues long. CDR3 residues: CASSQLSWTGANVLTF. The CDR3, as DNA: TGCGCCAGCAGCCAATTAAGTTGGACAGGGGCCAACGTCCTGACTTTC.

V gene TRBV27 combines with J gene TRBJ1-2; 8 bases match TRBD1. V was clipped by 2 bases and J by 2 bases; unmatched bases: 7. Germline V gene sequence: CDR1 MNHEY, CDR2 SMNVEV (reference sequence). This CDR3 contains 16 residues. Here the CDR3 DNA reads TGTGCCAGCAGTTTAAGTGCGGCAGGGGGCAACTATGGCTACACCTTC. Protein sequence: CASSLSAAGGNYGYTF.

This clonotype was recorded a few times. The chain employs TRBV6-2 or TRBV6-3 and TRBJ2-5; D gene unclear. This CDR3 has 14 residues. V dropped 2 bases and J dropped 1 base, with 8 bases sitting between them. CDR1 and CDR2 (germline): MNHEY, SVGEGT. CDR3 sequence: CASSYVTLQETQYF. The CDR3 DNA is TGTGCCAGCAGTTACGTCACACTCCAAGAGACCCAGTACTTC.

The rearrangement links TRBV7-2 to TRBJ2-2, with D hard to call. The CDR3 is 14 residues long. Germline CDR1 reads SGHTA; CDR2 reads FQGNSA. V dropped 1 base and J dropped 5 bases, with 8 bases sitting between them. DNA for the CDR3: TGTGCCAGCAGCTTAGAGCCAAGAACCGGGGAGCTGTTTTTT. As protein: CASSLEPRTGELFF. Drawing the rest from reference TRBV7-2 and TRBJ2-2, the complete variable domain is GAGVSQSPSNKVTEKGKDVELRCDPISGHTALYWYRQSLGQGLEFLIYFQGNSAPDKSGLPSDRFSAERTGGSVSTLTIQRTQQEDSAVYLCASSLEPRTGELFFGEGSRLTVL.

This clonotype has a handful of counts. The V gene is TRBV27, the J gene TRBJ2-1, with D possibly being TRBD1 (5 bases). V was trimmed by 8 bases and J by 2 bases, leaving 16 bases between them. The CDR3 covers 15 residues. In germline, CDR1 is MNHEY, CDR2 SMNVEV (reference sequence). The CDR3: CASGMGLGPYNEQFF. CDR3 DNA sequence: TGTGCCAGCGGGATGGGGCTAGGCCCCTACAATGAGCAGTTCTTC.

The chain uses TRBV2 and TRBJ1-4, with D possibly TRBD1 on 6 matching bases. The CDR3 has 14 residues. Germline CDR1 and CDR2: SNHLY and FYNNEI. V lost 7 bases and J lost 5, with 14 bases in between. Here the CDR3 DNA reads TGTGCCAGCATTCCCGACAGGTTGAATGAAAAACTGTTTTTT. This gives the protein CASIPDRLNEKLFF.

In nucleotides, the CDR3 is TGCAGTGCTAGAGGCCCAAGCGGGAACTACGAGCAGTTCTTC. This translates into CSARGPSGNYEQFF. The chain uses TRBV20-1 and TRBJ2-1, with 7 bases lining up with TRBD2. Trimming cost V 1 base and J 10 bases; bases outside gene matches: 10. The CDR3 is made up of 14 amino acids. The germline gives CDR1 DFQATT, CDR2 SNEGSKA (reference sequence).

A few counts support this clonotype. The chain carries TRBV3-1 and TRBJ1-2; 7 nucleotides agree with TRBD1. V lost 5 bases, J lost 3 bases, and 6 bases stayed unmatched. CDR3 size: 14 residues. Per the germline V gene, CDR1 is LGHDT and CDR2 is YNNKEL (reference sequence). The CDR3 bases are TGTGCCAGCAGCGGGGACAGCCGTGACTATGGCTACACCTTC. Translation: CASSGDSRDYGYTF.

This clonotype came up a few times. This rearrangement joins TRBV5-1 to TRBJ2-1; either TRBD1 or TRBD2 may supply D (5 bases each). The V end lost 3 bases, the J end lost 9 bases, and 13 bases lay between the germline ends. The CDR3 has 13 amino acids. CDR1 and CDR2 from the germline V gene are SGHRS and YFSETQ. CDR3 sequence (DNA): TGCGCCAGCAGCTACGGGATGCAGGGTGAGCAGTTCTTC. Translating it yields CASSYGMQGEQFF.

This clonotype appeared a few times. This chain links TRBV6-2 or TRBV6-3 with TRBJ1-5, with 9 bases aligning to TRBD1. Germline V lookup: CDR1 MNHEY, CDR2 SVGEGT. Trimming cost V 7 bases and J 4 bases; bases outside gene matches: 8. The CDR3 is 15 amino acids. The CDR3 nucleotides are TGTGCCAGCACTCTCCGGGACAGGGAGAATCAGCCCCAGCATTTT. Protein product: CASTLRDRENQPQHF.